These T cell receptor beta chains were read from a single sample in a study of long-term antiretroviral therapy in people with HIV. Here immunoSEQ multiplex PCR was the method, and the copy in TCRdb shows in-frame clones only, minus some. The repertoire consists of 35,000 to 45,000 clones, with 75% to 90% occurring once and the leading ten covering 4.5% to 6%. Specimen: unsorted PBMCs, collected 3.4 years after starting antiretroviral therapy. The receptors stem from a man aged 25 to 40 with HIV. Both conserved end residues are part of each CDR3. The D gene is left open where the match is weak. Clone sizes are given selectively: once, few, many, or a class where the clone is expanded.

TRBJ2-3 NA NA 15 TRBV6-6 TGTGCCAGCAGTAGCGGCCAGACCCACACAGATACGCAGTATTTT CASSSGQTHTDTQYF
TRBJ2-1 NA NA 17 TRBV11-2 TGTGCCAGCAGCTTGGTCGCCTCCGGGAGTTCCTACAATGAGCAGTTCTTC CASSLVASGSSYNEQFF
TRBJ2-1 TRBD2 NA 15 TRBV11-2 TGTGCCAGCAGCTCCGCCGGGACTAGCGGCTTGTACCAGTTCTTC CASSSAGTSGLYQFF
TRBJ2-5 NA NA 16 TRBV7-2 TGTGCCAGCATCCACAGGGAGGAGGCAATACAAGAGACCCAGTACTTC CASIHREEAIQETQYF
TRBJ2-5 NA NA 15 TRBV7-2 TGTGCCAGCAGCCCACACCCGCTTAGCGTTGAGACCCAGTACTTC CASSPHPLSVETQYF
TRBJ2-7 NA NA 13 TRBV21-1 TGTGCCAGCAGCCGGCCAGGGAGCTACGAGCAGTACTTC CASSRPGSYEQYF
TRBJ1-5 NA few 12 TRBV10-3 TGTGCCATCAGTGAACCCAATCAGCCCCAGCATTTT CAISEPNQPQHF
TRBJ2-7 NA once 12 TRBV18 TGTGCCAGCTCACAGCGACCCTACGAGCAGTACTTC CASSQRPYEQYF
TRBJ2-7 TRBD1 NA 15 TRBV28 TGTGCCAGCAGTTTCGGGACAGGGAGAAGCTACGAGCAGTACTTC CASSFGTGRSYEQYF
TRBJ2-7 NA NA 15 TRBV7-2 TGTGCCAGCAGCGTAGGGGGACGCTTCTCCTACGAGCAGTACTTC CASSVGGRFSYEQYF
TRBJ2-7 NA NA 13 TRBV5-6 TGTGCCAGCAGTGTTCTCGGGACTTACGAGCAGTACTTC CASSVLGTYEQYF
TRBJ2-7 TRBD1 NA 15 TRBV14 TGTGCCAGCATAGGTTCTGGGACAGGGGTCTGCGAGCAGTACTTC CASIGSGTGVCEQYF
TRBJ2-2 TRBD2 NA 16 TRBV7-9 TGTGCCAGCAGCTTAGGTCTAGCGGGAAGAACCGGGGAGCTGTTTTTT CASSLGLAGRTGELFF
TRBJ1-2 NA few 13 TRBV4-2 TGTGCCAGCAGCCAAGGGGCCGCCTATGGCTACACCTTC CASSQGAAYGYTF
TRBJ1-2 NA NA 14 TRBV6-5 TGTGCCAGCAGTTACCAAGGAAGGAGCTATGGCTACACCTTC CASSYQGRSYGYTF
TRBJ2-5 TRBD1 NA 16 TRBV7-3 TGTGCCAGCAGCTTGGGGCCCAGGGGGCGCGAAGAGACCCAGTACTTC CASSLGPRGREETQYF
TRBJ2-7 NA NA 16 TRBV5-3 TGTGCCAGAACCAAATTTTCCCGGGACACCTCCTACGAGCAGTACTTC CARTKFSRDTSYEQYF